These 13 T cell receptor beta chains were sequenced from one sample in a study of blood T cell repertoires in COVID-19. Sequencing used immunoSEQ multiplex PCR; TCRdb keeps in-frame clones, though not all of them. This sample has about 130,000 clones, with 70% to 80% found just once. Sequencing was carried out using peripheral blood. These receptors came from a human donor in a cohort sampled during active COVID-19.

CDR3 nucleotide sequence: TGTGCCAGCAGTGAATTGGCAGGGGGAAACGAGCAGTACTTC. This translates into CASSELAGGNEQYF. The V gene is TRBV6-1, the J gene TRBJ2-7; 7 bases are shared with TRBD1. Germline loops: CDR1 MNHNS, CDR2 SASEGT. Unmatched junction bases numbered 6, after V lost 2 bases and J lost 5 bases. The CDR3 runs 14 residues.

The chain joins TRBV7-9 to TRBJ2-3; 7 bases match TRBD2. The CDR3 length is 13 residues. Germline V CDR1 and CDR2: SEHNR, FQNEAQ (reference sequence). V shed 7 bases and J 6 bases; nucleotides not matched to a gene: 7. The CDR3 DNA reads as TGTGCCAGCACCGGATCTAGCGGTGATACGCAGTATTTT. Translating gives CASTGSSGDTQYF.

The chain uses TRBV29-1 and TRBJ2-7; 7 bases are a match to TRBD1. Germline V gene sequence: CDR1 SQVTM, CDR2 ANQGSEA. V shed 4 bases and J 0 bases; nucleotides not matched to a gene: 9. The CDR3 length is 15 residues. CDR3 region: CSVATGFGVSYEQYF. The CDR3 bases are TGCAGCGTTGCGACAGGGTTTGGGGTCTCCTACGAGCAGTACTTC.

This chain links TRBV5-1 with TRBJ2-1; TRBD2 matches at 13 bases. V shed 1 base, J shed 5 bases, and the junction held 0 bases outside the gene matches. Germline V lookup: CDR1 SGHRS, CDR2 YFSETQ. The CDR3 runs to 15 residues. CDR3 sequence: CASSLTSGGDNEQFF. CDR3 nucleotides: TGCGCCAGCAGCTTGACTAGCGGGGGGGACAATGAGCAGTTCTTC.

This chain connects TRBV6-2 or TRBV6-3 to TRBJ2-7, with D possibly matching TRBD1 (6 bases). Trimming cost V 6 bases and J 3 bases, with 21 bases left between them. This CDR3 spans 16 amino acids. CDR1 is MNHEY, CDR2 SVGEGT, per germline. The CDR3 region has the DNA TGTGCCAGCAGCGCTATGGACAGTCTTTGGGGCTACGAGCAGTACTTC. It specifies CASSAMDSLWGYEQYF.

V gene TRBV5-5 combines with J gene TRBJ2-7, with a possible D match to TRBD2 (5 bases). Deletions cut 0 bases from V and 3 bases from J, with 10 bases between. The CDR3 totals 14 residues. CDR1 and CDR2 (germline): SGHKS, YYEKEE (reference sequence). The CDR3 nucleotides read TGTGCCAGCAGCTTGGAGGGTCGGGGCTACGAGCAGTACTTC. Translation: CASSLEGRGYEQYF. The full variable domain, completed using reference TRBV5-5 and TRBJ2-7, is DAGVTQSPTHLIKTRGQQVTLRCSPISGHKSVSWYQQVLGQGPQFIFQYYEKEERGRGNFPDRFSARQFPNYSSELNVNALLLGDSALYLCASSLEGRGYEQYFGPGTRLTVT.

The chain employs TRBV2 and TRBJ1-1, with unresolved D. Per the germline V gene, CDR1 is SNHLY and CDR2 is FYNNEI. Trimming left V 5 bases short and J 6 bases short, with 13 bases between. This CDR3 is built from 13 residues. The CDR3 DNA reads as TGTGCCAGCAGTCCCGACATAGGCTCTGAAGCTTTCTTT. Protein product: CASSPDIGSEAFF.

The genes are TRBV5-1 and TRBJ2-1; 11 bases map to TRBD1. Trimming removed 3 bases from V and 6 bases from J; junction bases left unmatched: 11. CDR3 length: 17 residues. Germline CDR1 and CDR2: SGHRS and YFSETQ. In nucleotides, the CDR3 is TGCGCCAGCAGCTGGGGGACAGGGGGATCTTTGGGCAATGAGCAGTTCTTC. Translation gives CASSWGTGGSLGNEQFF.

The chain carries TRBV11-2 and TRBJ2-7; possibly TRBD1 for D (6 bases). Germline V gene lookup returns CDR1 SGHAT and CDR2 FQNNGV. The CDR3 has 13 amino acids. V was trimmed by 3 bases and J by 2 bases, leaving 8 bases between them. DNA of the CDR3: TGTGCCAGCAGCTTCCCAGGGGCCTACGAGCAGTACTTC. Protein sequence: CASSFPGAYEQYF.

The chain joins TRBV7-9 to TRBJ1-5; no clear D. The CDR3 contains 15 residues. In germline, CDR1 is SEHNR, CDR2 FQNEAQ (reference sequence). V dropped 1 base and J dropped 2 bases, with 9 bases sitting between them. The CDR3 nucleotides are TGTGCCAGCAGCTTAGACACGGCGGGCAATCAGCCCCAGCATTTT. It encodes CASSLDTAGNQPQHF.

This clone has more than one count but fewer than ten. The genes are TRBV27 and TRBJ2-3; TRBD2 might be the D (6 bases). Germline assignment: CDR1 MNHEY and CDR2 SMNVEV (reference sequence). Deletions cut 5 bases from V and 2 bases from J, with 17 bases between. This CDR3 is built from 16 residues. The CDR3 region is CASSTLGWGDTDTQYF. The DNA of the CDR3 is TGTGCCAGCAGTACTCTTGGATGGGGGGACACAGATACGCAGTATTTT.

This rearrangement joins TRBV28 to TRBJ1-2; weak D call: TRBD1 (6 bases). Germline V gene sequence: CDR1 MDHEN, CDR2 SYDVKM. Trimming shortened V by 4 bases and J by 2 bases, and 11 bases separated the two germline ends. The CDR3 runs to 14 residues. CDR3: CASSYPGENYGYTF. The CDR3 coding sequence is TGTGCCAGCAGTTATCCAGGGGAGAACTATGGCTACACCTTC.

Remarks on this clone: This sample includes further DNA sequences coding for the same CDR3. The chain uses TRBV6-5 and TRBJ1-4; D unresolved. Trimming took off 2 bases at V and 4 bases at J, with 8 bases between the two ends. CDR1 is MNHEY, CDR2 SVGAGI, per germline. This CDR3 region has 14 residues. The CDR3 sequence: CASSYGQFNEKLFF. CDR3 bases: TGTGCCAGCAGTTACGGGCAGTTTAATGAAAAACTGTTTTTT.